The rows below give T cell receptor beta chains drawn from one sample of a study of blood T cell repertoires in COVID-19. TCRdb's table, derived via immunoSEQ multiplex PCR, lists solely in-frame clones and lacks some. This sample has about 250,000 clones, with approximately 84% found just once. The sample comprised PBMCs or T cells enriched from blood (not recorded which). These receptors were obtained from a woman between 45 and 60 years old who had been exposed to COVID-19. Each CDR3 is given with its conserved first and last residue. The D gene is left open where the match is weak. The listing skips clone size in some rows; elsewhere it reads once, few, many or a size class.

D: TRBD2; J: TRBJ2-1; V: TRBV9; size: NA; CDR3: CASSVFRTRVNNEQFF; DNA: TGTGCCAGCAGCGTATTCAGGACTAGGGTTAACAATGAGCAGTTCTTC
D: NA; J: TRBJ1-5; V: TRBV27; size: few; CDR3: CASSLEGGNQPQHF; DNA: TGTGCCAGCAGTTTAGAGGGGGGCAATCAGCCCCAGCATTTT
D: TRBD1; J: TRBJ1-1; V: TRBV11-2; size: NA; CDR3: CASSSGTGAGDTEAFF; DNA: TGTGCCAGCAGCTCCGGGACAGGGGCGGGGGACACTGAAGCTTTCTTT
D: NA; J: TRBJ2-1; V: TRBV6-2/TRBV6-3; size: NA; CDR3: CASSFRGDREQFF; DNA: TGTGCCAGCAGTTTCAGGGGAGATCGGGAGCAGTTCTTC
D: TRBD1; J: TRBJ1-6; V: TRBV2; size: NA; CDR3: CASSQDRGPSYNSPLHF; DNA: TGTGCCAGCTCCCAGGACAGGGGCCCCTCCTATAATTCACCCCTCCACTTT
D: TRBD1; J: TRBJ1-5; V: TRBV2; size: NA; CDR3: CASTGPGGFDQPQHF; DNA: TGTGCCAGCACCGGTCCAGGGGGGTTTGATCAGCCCCAGCATTTT
D: NA; J: TRBJ1-1; V: TRBV19; size: NA; CDR3: CASSIQAGRTEAFF; DNA: TGTGCCAGTAGTATACAGGCAGGGAGGACTGAAGCTTTCTTT
D: NA; J: TRBJ1-2; V: TRBV4-1; size: NA; CDR3: CASSQVSGGAKRRTNYGYTF; DNA: TGCGCCAGCAGCCAAGTTTCGGGGGGCGCAAAAAGGAGGACTAACTATGGCTACACCTTC
D: NA; J: TRBJ2-2; V: TRBV30; size: NA; CDR3: CAWSVTVATGELFF; DNA: TGTGCCTGGAGTGTAACCGTAGCCACCGGGGAGCTGTTTTTT
D: NA; J: TRBJ2-1; V: TRBV5-1; size: NA; CDR3: CASSLDGGVNEQFF; DNA: TGCGCCAGCAGCTTGGATGGCGGGGTAAATGAGCAGTTCTTC
D: TRBD2; J: TRBJ2-7; V: TRBV14; size: NA; CDR3: CASSPELGTSGHEQYF; DNA: TGTGCCAGCAGCCCGGAGCTCGGGACTAGCGGCCACGAGCAGTACTTC
D: TRBD1; J: TRBJ2-7; V: TRBV28; size: NA; CDR3: CASGRQTGTYEQYF; DNA: TGTGCCAGCGGACGACAGACAGGGACATACGAGCAGTACTTC
D: TRBD1; J: TRBJ2-2; V: TRBV28; size: once; CDR3: CASRGQVNTGELFF; DNA: TGTGCCAGCAGAGGACAGGTGAACACCGGGGAGCTGTTTTTT
D: NA; J: TRBJ1-1; V: TRBV7-8; size: once; CDR3: CASSDRNTEAFF; DNA: TGTGCCAGCAGCGACAGGAACACTGAAGCTTTCTTT
D: TRBD1; J: TRBJ2-1; V: TRBV7-8; size: NA; CDR3: CASSPPGQGWHEQFF; DNA: TGTGCCAGCAGCCCACCGGGACAGGGGTGGCATGAGCAGTTCTTC
D: NA; J: TRBJ1-2; V: TRBV7-8; size: once; CDR3: CASSLVPDYGYTF; DNA: TGTGCCAGCAGCTTAGTGCCGGACTATGGCTACACCTTC
D: TRBD1; J: TRBJ1-2; V: TRBV19; size: few; CDR3: CASSIDRGDGYTF; DNA: TGTGCCAGTAGTATAGACAGGGGGGATGGCTACACCTTC
D: NA; J: TRBJ2-7; V: TRBV5-5; size: NA; CDR3: CASSYRGGYYEQYF; DNA: TGTGCCAGCAGCTACAGGGGAGGTTACTACGAGCAGTACTTC
D: TRBD1; J: TRBJ1-1; V: TRBV15; size: NA; CDR3: CATSKTGENTEAFF; DNA: TGTGCCACCAGCAAGACAGGGGAGAACACTGAAGCTTTCTTT
D: NA; J: TRBJ1-3; V: TRBV7-3; size: NA; CDR3: CASSLSSGSGNTIYF; DNA: TGTGCCAGCAGCTTATCTTCCGGCTCTGGAAACACCATATATTTT
D: TRBD2; J: TRBJ2-1; V: TRBV7-2; size: NA; CDR3: CASSLVGGINNEQFF; DNA: TGTGCCAGCAGCTTAGTGGGGGGGATCAACAATGAGCAGTTCTTC
D: NA; J: TRBJ1-4; V: TRBV19; size: NA; CDR3: CASSPPGLDSRSATNEKLFF; DNA: TGTGCCAGTAGTCCCCCTGGGCTGGACAGTCGGAGTGCAACTAATGAAAAACTGTTTTTT
D: NA; J: TRBJ2-1; V: TRBV5-1; size: NA; CDR3: CASSLEDWAYNEQFF; DNA: TGCGCCAGCAGCTTGGAGGACTGGGCCTACAATGAGCAGTTCTTC
D: NA; J: TRBJ1-2; V: TRBV12-3/TRBV12-4; size: NA; CDR3: CAIRGRGDGYTF; DNA: TGTGCCATCCGAGGGAGGGGGGATGGCTACACCTTC
D: TRBD2; J: TRBJ2-1; V: TRBV6-2/TRBV6-3; size: NA; CDR3: CASSPGRTGGLDEQFF; DNA: TGTGCCAGCAGTCCCGGGAGGACGGGGGGGTTGGATGAGCAGTTCTTC
D: TRBD2; J: TRBJ2-7; V: TRBV11-2; size: NA; CDR3: CASSLERTSYEQYF; DNA: TGTGCCAGCAGCTTAGAGCGGACTAGCTACGAGCAGTACTTC
D: NA; J: TRBJ1-3; V: TRBV11-1; size: many; CDR3: CASSPTTALGSAIYF; DNA: TGTGCCAGCAGCCCGACGACAGCCCTGGGGTCCGCCATATATTTT
D: NA; J: TRBJ1-3; V: TRBV12-3/TRBV12-4; size: once; CDR3: CASDRGTGNTIYF; DNA: TGTGCCAGTGATCGGGGGACTGGAAACACCATATATTTT
D: TRBD2; J: TRBJ2-5; V: TRBV28; size: NA; CDR3: CASSSPTSGDQETQYF; DNA: TGTGCCAGCAGTTCCCCTACTAGCGGGGATCAAGAGACCCAGTACTTC